The text below deals with one TCR beta chain. The CDR3 is made up of 12 amino acids. The V end lost 6 bases, the J end lost 9 bases, and 15 bases lay between the germline ends. Looked up from germline, CDR1 is MNHEY and CDR2 is SVGAGI. MiXCR, applied by TCRdb to the RT-PCR reads, yields one record per CDR3 protein. The table has fewer than 800,000 distinct CDR3 sequences, 12% to 15% seen once. V is TRBV6-5 and J is TRBJ2-7; tentative D call: TRBD2 (6 bases). Sequences were obtained from memory CD4+ T cells from blood. This TCR derives from a female donor in good health, serving as a healthy control. The CDR3 protein is CASSLVQGGQYF. The CDR3 DNA reads as TGTGCCAGCAGCCTCGTCCAGGGAGGGCAGTACTTC.